The clone carrying this T cell receptor (beta chain) was seen a single time. TCRdb reanalysed the 5' RACE reads using MiXCR and keeps one entry per CDR3 protein. In the table there are more than 15,000 distinct CDR3 sequences, about 6% of which are singletons. This entry belongs to a study of early T cells in non-severe SARS-CoV-2 infection. Germline loops: CDR1 DFQATT, CDR2 SNEGSKA (reference sequence). The ends were cut back, 3 bases at V and 0 bases at J, with 15 bases in the middle. The CDR3 extends over 15 amino acids. The TCR originated in an adult who was a healthcare worker with PCR-confirmed SARS-CoV-2 infection or an uninfected control (not recorded which). The sequencing here drew on whole blood, taken at baseline. This chain uses TRBV20-1 with TRBJ2-7, with D uncertain. The CDR3 DNA follows: TGCAGTGCTAGTTTTGCCAGACCGAGCTCCTACGAGCAGTACTTC. Translation: CSASFARPSSYEQYF.